This T cell receptor beta chain was recorded in a study of cytomegalovirus exposure and HLA in healthy donors. Study-level points and caveats: Several of the most significant clusters appeared linked to common viral pathogens, based on a later analysis. Later analysis found that TCR beta chains associated with HLA were more clonally expanded than other, equally common chains. In an earlier analysis, about 87% or about 30%: the productive usage of most TCR beta V segments.

With V trimmed by 5 bases and J by 2 bases, 9 bases remained unmatched. Per germline, CDR1 MNHEY and CDR2 SMNVEV (reference sequence). This CDR3 contains 15 residues. This PCR relied on a set of 60 Vbeta primers and 13 Jbeta primers. In the original analysis: Counted up in a later analysis, unique TCR beta chains came to approximately 77 million, with about 9.9 million shared. Generated by immunoSEQ multiplex PCR, the TCRdb table keeps only in-frame clones and is missing some. For V, J and clone size, that table is used; D and trimming come from the DNA. The top ten clones hold 5.5% of a sample with 100,000 to 150,000 clones, roughly 8.3% of them seen once. Regarding this clone: Its antigen remains unidentified.

The source is a man aged 35 to 55 in good health and CMV-seronegative. The source material was PBMCs. This chain links TRBV27 with TRBJ2-7, with 7 bases aligning to TRBD1. The CDR3 reads CASSLSTGFPYEQYF. Here the CDR3 DNA reads TGTGCCAGCAGTCTCTCGACAGGGTTCCCCTACGAGCAGTACTTC.